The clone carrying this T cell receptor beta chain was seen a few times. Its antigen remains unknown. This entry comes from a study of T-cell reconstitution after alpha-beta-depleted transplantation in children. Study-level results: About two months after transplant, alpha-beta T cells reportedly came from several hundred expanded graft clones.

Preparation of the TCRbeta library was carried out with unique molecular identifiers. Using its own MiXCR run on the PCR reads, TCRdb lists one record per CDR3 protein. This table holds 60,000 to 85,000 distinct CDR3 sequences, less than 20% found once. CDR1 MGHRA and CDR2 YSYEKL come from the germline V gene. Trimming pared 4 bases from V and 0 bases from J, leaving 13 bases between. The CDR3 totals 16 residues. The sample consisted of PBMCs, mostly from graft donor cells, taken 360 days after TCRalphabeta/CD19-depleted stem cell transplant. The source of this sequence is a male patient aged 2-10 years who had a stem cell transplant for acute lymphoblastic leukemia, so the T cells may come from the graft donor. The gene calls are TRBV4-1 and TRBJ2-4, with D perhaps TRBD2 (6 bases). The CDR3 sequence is CASSPPGRIAKNIQYF. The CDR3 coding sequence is TGCGCCAGCAGCCCACCGGGGAGGATAGCCAAAAACATTCAGTACTTC.